The clone carrying this T cell receptor (beta chain) was counted a single time. Antigen: not known. This record belongs to a study of PD-1 blockade in classical Hodgkin lymphoma. Notes on the study in general: Complete responders showed a baseline diversity that resembled the diversity of newly diagnosed patients. In CD4+ cells, TCR diversity went up significantly by C4D1, but in CD8+ cells it did not. Repertoires differed for reasons still undefined, possibly disease activity or prior therapy.

Time point noted: cycle 4 day 1 (C4D1), after more than five weeks of nivolumab. Autologous stem cell transplantation was followed by relapse in every patient, and brentuximab vedotin exposure varied. Deletions cut 7 bases from V and 5 bases from J, with 15 bases between. This CDR3 region has 14 residues. Germline assignment: CDR1 LNHDA and CDR2 SQIVND (reference sequence). Data came from immunoSEQ multiplex PCR; TCRdb stores just in-frame clones and leaves some out. The sample shows tens of thousands of clones, 78% of them seen only once. Sequenced here: peripheral blood mononuclear cells (PBMCs), sampled before the fourth cycle of nivolumab. This chain joins TRBV19 and TRBJ1-5, with a possible D match to TRBD1 (5 bases). The TCR was taken from a human donor with classical Hodgkin lymphoma. CDR3 coding DNA: TGTGCCAGTACTTACCGGGGCGCCGATCAGCCCCAGCATTTT. Its protein product is CASTYRGADQPQHF.